The clone carrying this T cell receptor beta chain was recorded at least ten times. Antigen unknown. This specimen belongs to a study of T cells in Graves' hyperthyroidism and ophthalmopathy. Study observations and caveats: Expanded thyroid clonotypes (above 0.001) were mostly also found in blood.

TCR beta CDR3 sequences were amplified from RNA transcripts. A set of HTBI primers served as the primers for a first-round RT-PCR of the TCR CDR3. TCRdb redid the calling of the multiplex PCR reads with MiXCR, one entry per CDR3 protein. The sample lists roughly 500,000 distinct CDR3 sequences; approximately 13% were seen once. Each patient was aged 18 to 65 and had newly diagnosed hyperthyroidism of under 2 months' duration. Thyroid ultrasound, orbital computed tomography, clinical symptoms, and serum thyroxine and TRAb underpinned diagnoses. PBMCs were derived from roughly 10 ml fresh peripheral blood. This TCR came from a woman in her twenties or thirties with Graves' hyperthyroidism that later progressed to Graves' ophthalmopathy. The sample comprised blood.

The CDR3: CASTNFSVETQYF. CDR3 sequence (DNA): TGTGCCAGCACGAACTTTTCGGTCGAGACCCAGTACTTC. The V call is TRBV28, the J call TRBJ2-5; D remains unclear. V dropped 7 bases and J dropped 5 bases, with 14 bases sitting between them. The length of the CDR3 is 13 residues. CDR1 and CDR2 from the germline V gene are MDHEN and SYDVKM. Looking up the rest from reference TRBV28 and TRBJ2-5 gives the full variable domain: DVKVTQSSRYLVKRTGEKVFLECVQDMDHENMFWYRQDPGLGLRLIYFSYDVKMKEKGDIPEGYSVSREKKERFSLILESASTNQTSMYLCASTNFSVETQYFGPGTRLLVL.